These 31 T cell receptor beta chains were sequenced from one sample in a study of CD8 T cells in ankylosing spondylitis. Overall study findings and caveats: One TCR beta motif, made up of eight highly homologous variants, appeared characteristic of ankylosing spondylitis blood.

Via MiXCR, TCRdb re-called the 5' RACE reads, giving one row per CDR3 protein. Seen here are 330,000 or so distinct CDR3 sequences, roughly 8% observed once, and the top ten hold roughly 15%. Their antigens are not known. The material sequenced was blood, either unsorted or a sorted T cell fraction (not recorded which). These receptors came from a male donor with ankylosing spondylitis.

This clonotype was seen a few times. V is TRBV20-1 and J is TRBJ1-5, with 7 nucleotides matching TRBD1. CDR1 and CDR2 from the germline V gene are DFQATT and SNEGSKA (reference sequence). The CDR3 length is 13 residues. Trimming cost V 6 bases and J 2 bases; bases outside gene matches: 4. Here the CDR3 DNA reads TGCAGTGCGTTGCAGGGGGGCAATCAGCCCCAGCATTTT. Translating it yields CSALQGGNQPQHF.

This clonotype was recorded at least ten times. The rearrangement joins TRBV12-3 or TRBV12-4 to TRBJ2-7; 8 nucleotides line up with TRBD1. V gave up 1 base and J gave up 4 bases; unmatched junction bases: 9. The CDR3 is 16 residues long. The CDR3 DNA reads TGTGCCAGCAGTTTAGGACGGACAGGGTTCAATTACGAGCAGTACTTC. It specifies CASSLGRTGFNYEQYF.

This chain joins TRBV28 and TRBJ2-1; 8 nucleotides line up with TRBD2. With V trimmed by 3 bases and J by 5 bases, 9 bases remained unmatched. Germline V gene sequence: CDR1 MDHEN, CDR2 SYDVKM. The CDR3 is 16 amino acids. Here the CDR3 DNA reads TGTGCCAGCAGTTTTCCAACCGGGAGGGCCAACAATGAGCAGTTCTTC. Its protein is CASSFPTGRANNEQFF. The full variable domain, with the rest looked up from reference TRBV28 and TRBJ2-1, is DVKVTQSSRYLVKRTGEKVFLECVQDMDHENMFWYRQDPGLGLRLIYFSYDVKMKEKGDIPEGYSVSREKKERFSLILESASTNQTSMYLCASSFPTGRANNEQFFGPGTRLTVL.

This clonotype appeared many times. The V gene is TRBV24-1, the J gene TRBJ2-6, with D maybe TRBD2 (5 bases). Trimming cost V 6 bases and J 0 bases, with 8 bases left between them. Germline V gene lookup returns CDR1 KGHDR and CDR2 SFDVKD. The CDR3 loop spans 15 amino acids. The CDR3 loop is CATSNGVSGANVLTF. DNA of the CDR3: TGTGCCACCAGTAACGGGGTCTCTGGGGCCAACGTCCTGACTTTC.

The chain uses TRBV5-1 and TRBJ2-2; D call uncertain. The CDR3 has 12 amino acids. With 5 bases removed from V and 0 bases from J, the gap between germline ends came to 2 bases. CDR1 SGHRS and CDR2 YFSETQ come from the germline V gene. The CDR3 DNA is TGCGCCAGCAGGGCGAACACCGGGGAGCTGTTTTTT. Amino acids: CASRANTGELFF.

V is TRBV15 and J is TRBJ2-1; TRBD1 matches 10 bases. The CDR3 sequence is 17 residues long. Per germline, CDR1 LNHNV and CDR2 YYDKDF (reference sequence). With 1 base clipped from V and 4 bases from J, the junction kept 7 bases outside the gene matches. The CDR3 DNA sequence: TGTGCCACCAGCAGAGGAGGTCAGGACAGGGGGTACAATGAGCAGTTCTTC. It specifies CATSRGGQDRGYNEQFF.

This clonotype occurred a few times. The chain couples TRBV12-3 or TRBV12-4 to TRBJ2-3, with 8 positions matching TRBD1. The CDR3 is 15 residues long. Trimming removed 2 bases from V and 2 bases from J; junction bases left unmatched: 3. Written as DNA, the CDR3 is TGTGCCAGCAGTTTAACGGGACAGGACACAGATACGCAGTATTTT. This encodes CASSLTGQDTDTQYF.

This clonotype was found a few times. The V gene is TRBV9, the J gene TRBJ2-1; weak D call: TRBD2 (5 bases). The CDR3 is 15 residues long. Trimming stripped 1 base from V and 5 bases from J, with 13 bases between. Germline CDR1 and CDR2: SGDLS and YYNGEE. This CDR3 is CASSVFASLNNEQFF. For the CDR3, the DNA is TGTGCCAGCAGCGTATTTGCTAGCTTGAACAATGAGCAGTTCTTC.

This clonotype was detected a few times. The V gene is TRBV7-2, the J gene TRBJ2-7; TRBD1 matches 8 bases. CDR3 length: 12 amino acids. Trimming removed 5 bases from V and 6 bases from J; junction bases left unmatched: 3. Germline V CDR1 and CDR2: SGHTA, FQGNSA. DNA of the CDR3: TGTGCCAGCAGCCTCAGGGGGCCCGAGCAGTACTTC. It codes for CASSLRGPEQYF.

This clonotype was observed a few times. The genes are TRBV20-1 and TRBJ2-2; D is possibly TRBD2 (6 bases). Looked up from germline, CDR1 is DFQATT and CDR2 is SNEGSKA (reference sequence). The CDR3 sequence is 14 residues long. Trimming stripped 4 bases from V and 5 bases from J, with 14 bases between. The CDR3 DNA reads as TGCAGTGCTAAGGCGGGGAGGCGTACCGGGGAGCTGTTTTTT. This gives the protein CSAKAGRRTGELFF.

This clonotype came up a few times. The chain carries TRBV19 and TRBJ1-4, with D possibly being TRBD1 (6 bases). Germline V CDR1 and CDR2: LNHDA, SQIVND (reference sequence). CDR3 size: 14 residues. The V and J ends lost 5 bases and 5 bases respectively, with 12 bases between them. Here the CDR3 reads CASSQDRQNEKLFF. The CDR3 DNA is TGTGCCAGTAGTCAGGACAGACAAAATGAAAAACTGTTTTTT.

A few counts support this clonotype. Written as DNA, the CDR3 is TGTGCCAGCAGCCAAGATCGTGTGGGGCGGACCACCGGGGAGCTGTTTTTT. It translates to CASSQDRVGRTTGELFF. The chain joins TRBV4-2 to TRBJ2-2; the D gene is possibly TRBD1 (5 bases). Germline assignment: CDR1 LGHNA and CDR2 YNFKEQ. Trimming took 0 bases from V and 4 from J, leaving 15 bases between them. The CDR3 has 17 residues.

The CDR3 here is CASSKGQGNADTQYF. The CDR3, as DNA: TGTGCCAGTAGCAAGGGACAGGGGAATGCAGATACGCAGTATTTT. The chain employs TRBV19 and TRBJ2-3; 10 positions agree with TRBD1. The CDR3 consists of 15 residues. The V segment lost 6 bases and the J segment 4 bases; nucleotides outside the gene matches: 7. Germline assignment: CDR1 LNHDA and CDR2 SQIVND (reference sequence).

This clonotype turned up a few times. The gene calls are TRBV6-1 and TRBJ2-5, with D possibly matching TRBD2 (6 bases). The length of the CDR3 is 11 residues. Germline loops: CDR1 MNHNS, CDR2 SASEGT. Trimming took 2 bases from V and 12 from J, leaving 10 bases between them. The CDR3 sequence: CASSERDSKYF. Here the CDR3 DNA reads TGTGCCAGCAGTGAAAGGGACTCAAAGTACTTC.

The J gene is TRBJ2-3, the V gene TRBV14, with 7 bases matching TRBD1. CDR3 length: 15 residues. With V trimmed by 1 base and J by 4 bases, 5 bases remained unmatched. Germline CDR1 and CDR2: SGHDN and FVKESK. The CDR3: CASSQGQGSADTQYF. The CDR3 DNA follows: TGTGCCAGCAGCCAAGGACAGGGAAGTGCAGATACGCAGTATTTT.

This chain joins TRBV7-2 and TRBJ2-7; no reliable D call. CDR3 length: 16 amino acids. Germline loops: CDR1 SGHTA, CDR2 FQGNSA. V was cut by 4 bases and J by 3 bases, with 19 bases left in between. CDR3 region: CASSSSVGSNLYEQYF. As DNA, the CDR3 is TGTGCCAGCAGCTCCTCCGTCGGGTCCAACCTCTACGAGCAGTACTTC.

This chain joins TRBV7-8 and TRBJ2-1, with 8 bases fitting TRBD2. The CDR3 is 17 residues long. The germline gives CDR1 SGHVS, CDR2 FQNEAQ. Unmatched junction bases numbered 8, after V lost 0 bases and J lost 4 bases. This chain's CDR3 is CASSLARSGSKYNEQFF. CDR3 in DNA: TGTGCCAGCAGCTTAGCGCGGAGCGGGAGCAAATACAATGAGCAGTTCTTC.

This clonotype was seen at least ten times. This rearrangement joins TRBV12-3 or TRBV12-4 to TRBJ2-1; 11 bases are shared with TRBD2. V gave up 0 bases and J gave up 1 base; unmatched junction bases: 2. CDR3 length: 17 residues. The CDR3 sequence: CASSLALAGVSYNEQFF. The CDR3 nucleotides are TGTGCCAGCAGTTTAGCACTAGCGGGAGTGTCCTACAATGAGCAGTTCTTC.

J is TRBJ2-4 and V is TRBV29-1, with 7 nucleotides matching TRBD2. The CDR3 has 15 residues. Trimming cost V 4 bases and J 0 bases; bases outside gene matches: 6. Germline V gene lookup returns CDR1 SQVTM and CDR2 ANQGSEA. CDR3 nucleotide sequence: TGCAGCGTTGCTAGTAGCGGGCTAGCCAAAAACATTCAGTACTTC. This translates into CSVASSGLAKNIQYF.

A few counts support this clonotype. The chain combines TRBV12-3 or TRBV12-4 with TRBJ2-7; 7 nucleotides align to TRBD2. CDR3 length equals 13 residues. V lost 6 bases, J lost 4 bases, and 6 bases stayed unmatched. Written as DNA, the CDR3 is TGTGCCAGCAGCGTCTGGGAGGGGTACGAGCAGTACTTC. It encodes CASSVWEGYEQYF.

This clonotype was detected a few times. This chain connects TRBV7-6 to TRBJ2-3; D perhaps matches TRBD1 (6 bases). The germline V gene has CDR1 SGHVS and CDR2 FNYEAQ. The CDR3 runs 14 residues. Trimming removed 8 bases at V and 1 base at J, with 13 bases between. The CDR3 region is CASGNRVGTDTQYF. The CDR3 bases are TGTGCCAGCGGGAACAGGGTTGGCACAGATACGCAGTATTTT.

This chain uses TRBV12-3 or TRBV12-4 with TRBJ2-2, with 9 bases identical to TRBD1. There are 15 residues in the CDR3. After removal of 6 bases from V and 6 bases from J, the junction contained 8 bases not matched to a gene. CDR3 loop: CASRGRDRAAGELFF. The CDR3 DNA sequence: TGTGCCAGCAGAGGACGGGACAGGGCTGCCGGGGAGCTGTTTTTT.

The chain uses TRBV29-1 and TRBJ2-1, with 12 positions matching TRBD2. Trimming cost V 7 bases and J 9 bases; bases outside gene matches: 10. Germline V gene lookup returns CDR1 SQVTM and CDR2 ANQGSEA. This CDR3 has 14 residues. CDR3 region: CSGATSGSHGEQFF. The CDR3 nucleotides are TGCAGCGGTGCGACTAGCGGGAGTCACGGTGAGCAGTTCTTC.

The V and J genes are TRBV13 and TRBJ1-1; D might be TRBD1 (5 bases). V lost 5 bases to trimming and J lost 11 bases, with 12 bases between them. The CDR3 extends over 11 amino acids. Per germline, CDR1 PRHDT and CDR2 FYEKMQ (reference sequence). For the CDR3, the DNA is TGTGCCAGCAGCCCTTGGGGGTTCGCTTTCTTT. This codes for CASSPWGFAFF.

This clonotype was seen more than once but under ten times. The chain employs TRBV5-1 and TRBJ2-6; 7 positions agree with TRBD1. V dropped 7 bases and J dropped 0; count of bases not matched to a gene: 10. Germline values: CDR1 SGHRS, CDR2 YFSETQ. The CDR3 runs 17 residues. The CDR3, as DNA: TGCGCCAGCCGGATCGCTACAGGGGCCTCTGGGGCCAACGTCCTGACTTTC. It encodes CASRIATGASGANVLTF. Looking up the rest from reference TRBV5-1 and TRBJ2-6 gives the full variable domain: KAGVTQTPRYLIKTRGQQVTLSCSPISGHRSVSWYQQTPGQGLQFLFEYFSETQRNKGNFPGRFSGRQFSNSRSEMNVSTLELGDSALYLCASRIATGASGANVLTFGAGSRLTVL.

This rearrangement joins TRBV9 to TRBJ2-1; D remains ambiguous. Trimming removed 3 bases at V and 6 bases at J, with 22 bases between. The germline gives CDR1 SGDLS, CDR2 YYNGEE. CDR3 length equals 17 residues. The CDR3 here is CASSETLGIDLFNEQFF. The CDR3 DNA sequence: TGTGCCAGCAGCGAGACGTTGGGAATTGACTTATTCAATGAGCAGTTCTTC. Together with reference TRBV9 and TRBJ2-1, the CDR3 gives the full variable domain: DSGVTQTPKHLITATGQRVTLRCSPRSGDLSVYWYQQSLDQGLQFLIQYYNGEERAKGNILERFSAQQFPDLHSELNLSSLELGDSALYFCASSETLGIDLFNEQFFGPGTRLTVL.

The chain carries TRBV6-2 or TRBV6-3 and TRBJ2-1; 9 positions agree with TRBD1. Germline-derived CDR1 and CDR2 are MNHEY and SVGEGT. The CDR3 has 19 amino acids. V gave up 4 bases and J gave up 0 bases; unmatched junction bases: 13. The CDR3 coding sequence is TGTGCCAGCAGTTCAAACAGGGGGCTGGTCGGGCCCTCCTACAATGAGCAGTTCTTC. Its protein product is CASSSNRGLVGPSYNEQFF.

Many counts were recorded for this clonotype. V and J are TRBV12-3 or TRBV12-4 and TRBJ1-2; D is perhaps TRBD1 (5 bases). Trimming took 3 bases from V and 8 from J, leaving 10 bases between them. This CDR3 region has 12 residues. CDR3: CASSFRRGGYTF. The CDR3 bases are TGTGCCAGCAGTTTTCGTCGGGGGGGCTACACCTTC.

J is TRBJ2-1 and V is TRBV3-1, with 12 bases identical to TRBD2. The CDR3 sequence is 14 residues long. Germline CDR1 reads LGHDT; CDR2 reads YNNKEL (reference sequence). The junction had 5 bases not matched to a gene; V was cut back by 5 bases and J by 9 bases. The CDR3 spells CASSSSGRASEQFF. In nucleotides, the CDR3 is TGTGCCAGCAGCTCTAGCGGGAGGGCCAGTGAGCAGTTCTTC.

This clonotype has just a few counts. The V and J genes are TRBV5-1 and TRBJ2-1, with 11 bases lining up with TRBD2. With 6 bases clipped from V and 7 bases from J, the junction kept 18 bases outside the gene matches. Per germline, CDR1 SGHRS and CDR2 YFSETQ. This CDR3 spans 18 amino acids. The CDR3 bases are TGCGCCAGCAACCGTGTGGGACTAGCGGCGCCTAAACCTAATGAGCAGTTCTTC. Encoded protein: CASNRVGLAAPKPNEQFF.

The table lists this clonotype with many counts. The chain joins TRBV28 to TRBJ2-2; D gene unclear. The CDR3 runs to 14 residues. Per the germline V gene, CDR1 is MDHEN and CDR2 is SYDVKM. V gave up 3 bases and J gave up 1 base, with 6 bases separating them. CDR3 amino acids: CASSLMLNTGELFF. The CDR3 DNA sequence: TGTGCCAGCAGTTTGATGCTGAACACCGGGGAGCTGTTTTTT.